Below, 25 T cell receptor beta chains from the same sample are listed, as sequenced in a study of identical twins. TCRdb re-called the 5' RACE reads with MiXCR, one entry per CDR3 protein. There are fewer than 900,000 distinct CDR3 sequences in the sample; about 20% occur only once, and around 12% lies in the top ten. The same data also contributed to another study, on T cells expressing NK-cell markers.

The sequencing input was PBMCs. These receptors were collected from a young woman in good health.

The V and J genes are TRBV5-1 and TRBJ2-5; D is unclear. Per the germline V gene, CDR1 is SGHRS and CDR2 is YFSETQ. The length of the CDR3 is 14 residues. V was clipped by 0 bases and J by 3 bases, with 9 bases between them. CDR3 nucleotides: TGCGCCAGCAGCTTGGAGAGGAGCGAAGAGACCCAGTACTTC. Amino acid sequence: CASSLERSEETQYF. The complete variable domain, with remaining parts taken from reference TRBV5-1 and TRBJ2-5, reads KAGVTQTPRYLIKTRGQQVTLSCSPISGHRSVSWYQQTPGQGLQFLFEYFSETQRNKGNFPGRFSGRQFSNSRSEMNVSTLELGDSALYLCASSLERSEETQYFGPGTRLLVL.

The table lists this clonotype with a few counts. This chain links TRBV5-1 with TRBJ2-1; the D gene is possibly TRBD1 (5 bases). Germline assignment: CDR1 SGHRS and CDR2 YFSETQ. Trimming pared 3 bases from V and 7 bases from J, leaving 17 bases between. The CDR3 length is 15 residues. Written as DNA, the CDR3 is TGCGCCAGCAGCTCGGCAGGGCCCCCGACAAATGAGCAGTTCTTC. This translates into CASSSAGPPTNEQFF.

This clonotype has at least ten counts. CDR3: CASSLSHTEAFF. The CDR3 coding sequence is TGCGCCAGCAGCTTGTCCCACACTGAAGCTTTCTTT. The rearrangement links TRBV5-1 to TRBJ1-1; D is ambiguous. Trimming pared 1 base from V and 3 bases from J, leaving 4 bases between. The CDR3 extends over 12 amino acids. From germline, CDR1 is SGHRS and CDR2 YFSETQ. Combining the CDR3 with reference TRBV5-1 and TRBJ1-1 gives the whole variable domain KAGVTQTPRYLIKTRGQQVTLSCSPISGHRSVSWYQQTPGQGLQFLFEYFSETQRNKGNFPGRFSGRQFSNSRSEMNVSTLELGDSALYLCASSLSHTEAFFGQGTRLTVV.

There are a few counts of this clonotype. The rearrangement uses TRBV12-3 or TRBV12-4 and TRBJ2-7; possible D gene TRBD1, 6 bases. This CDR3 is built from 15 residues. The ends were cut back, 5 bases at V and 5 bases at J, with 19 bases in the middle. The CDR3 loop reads CASSEGVKSRDEQYF. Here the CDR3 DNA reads TGTGCCAGCAGTGAGGGGGTCAAGAGTAGGGACGAGCAGTACTTC.

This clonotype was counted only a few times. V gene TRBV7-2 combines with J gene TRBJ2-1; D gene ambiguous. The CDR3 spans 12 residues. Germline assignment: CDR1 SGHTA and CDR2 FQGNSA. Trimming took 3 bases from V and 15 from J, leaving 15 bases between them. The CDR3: CASSFTYDSPFF. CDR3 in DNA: TGTGCCAGCAGCTTTACGTATGATAGCCCGTTCTTC.

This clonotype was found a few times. Written as DNA, the CDR3 is TGTGCCAGCAGCTTGAGCCCCTACGCCTACGAGCAGTACTTC. This codes for CASSLSPYAYEQYF. This chain links TRBV5-5 with TRBJ2-7; D call uncertain. The V end was cut by 1 base, the J end by 2 bases, with 10 bases between. CDR3 length equals 14 residues. CDR1 SGHKS and CDR2 YYEKEE come from the germline V gene (reference sequence).

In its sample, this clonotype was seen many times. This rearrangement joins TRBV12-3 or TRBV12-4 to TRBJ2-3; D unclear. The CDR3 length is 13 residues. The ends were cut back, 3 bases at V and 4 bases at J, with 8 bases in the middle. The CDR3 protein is CASSLDGSDTQYF. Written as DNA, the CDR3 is TGTGCCAGCAGTTTGGACGGTTCAGATACGCAGTATTTT.

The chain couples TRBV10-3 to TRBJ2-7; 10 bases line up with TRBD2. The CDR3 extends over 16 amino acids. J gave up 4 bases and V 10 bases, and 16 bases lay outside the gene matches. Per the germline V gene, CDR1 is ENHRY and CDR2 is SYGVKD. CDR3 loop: CATLPTSGTSVYEQYF. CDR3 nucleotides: TGTGCCACCTTACCAACCTCCGGGACTAGCGTGTACGAGCAGTACTTC.

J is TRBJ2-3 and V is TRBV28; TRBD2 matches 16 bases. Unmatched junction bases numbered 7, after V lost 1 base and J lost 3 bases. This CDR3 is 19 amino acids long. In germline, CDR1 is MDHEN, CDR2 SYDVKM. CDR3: CASSLFGTSGGAGTDTQYF. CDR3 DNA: TGTGCCAGCAGTTTATTCGGGACTAGCGGGGGGGCCGGGACAGATACGCAGTATTTT.

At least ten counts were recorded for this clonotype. This CDR3 is CASSQLAGGLKFF. CDR3 bases: TGCGCCAGCAGCCAACTAGCGGGGGGGCTCAAGTTCTTC. This rearrangement joins TRBV5-1 to TRBJ2-1; 13 bases are shared with TRBD2. J was trimmed by 14 bases and V by 4 bases; bases with no gene match: 6. The CDR3 loop spans 13 amino acids. Per germline, CDR1 SGHRS and CDR2 YFSETQ.

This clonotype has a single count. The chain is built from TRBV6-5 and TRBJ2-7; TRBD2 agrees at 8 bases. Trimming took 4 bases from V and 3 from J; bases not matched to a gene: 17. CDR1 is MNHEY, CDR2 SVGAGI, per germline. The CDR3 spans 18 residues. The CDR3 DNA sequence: TGTGCCAGCAGTTCTTGGAGACTAGCGAGGGACTCCATCTACGAGCAGTACTTC. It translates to CASSSWRLARDSIYEQYF.

CDR3 loop: CSASGRSTDTQYF. DNA of the CDR3: TGCAGTGCTAGCGGGAGGTCCACAGATACGCAGTATTTT. V is TRBV20-1 and J is TRBJ2-3; 7 bases map to TRBD2. The CDR3 has 13 residues. V dropped 3 bases and J dropped 2; count of bases not matched to a gene: 2. The germline CDR1 and CDR2 sequences are DFQATT and SNEGSKA (reference sequence).

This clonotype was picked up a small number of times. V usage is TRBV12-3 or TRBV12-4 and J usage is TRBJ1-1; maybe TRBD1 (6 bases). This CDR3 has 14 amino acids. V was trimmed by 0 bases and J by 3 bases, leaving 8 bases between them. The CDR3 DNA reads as TGTGCCAGCAGTTTAGCGCCAGGGGACACTGAAGCTTTCTTT. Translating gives CASSLAPGDTEAFF.

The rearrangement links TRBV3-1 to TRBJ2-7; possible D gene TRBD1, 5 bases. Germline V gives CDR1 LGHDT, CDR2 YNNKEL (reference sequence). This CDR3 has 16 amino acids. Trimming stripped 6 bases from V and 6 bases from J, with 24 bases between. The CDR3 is CASSLDPGNRFGEQYF. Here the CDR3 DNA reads TGTGCCAGCAGTCTAGATCCAGGGAATCGATTCGGCGAGCAGTACTTC.

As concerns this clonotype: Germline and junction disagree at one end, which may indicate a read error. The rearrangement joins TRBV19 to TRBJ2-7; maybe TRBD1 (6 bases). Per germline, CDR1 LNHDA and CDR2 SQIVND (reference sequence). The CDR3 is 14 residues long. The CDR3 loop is CPSSIGQGLTEQYF. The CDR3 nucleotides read TGTCCCAGTAGTATCGGTCAGGGGCTGACCGAGCAGTACTTC. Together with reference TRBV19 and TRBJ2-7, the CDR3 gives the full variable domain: DGGITQSPKYLFRKEGQNVTLSCEQNLNHDAMYWYRQDPGQGLRLIYYSQIVNDFQKGDIAEGYSVSREKKESFPLTVTSAQKNPTAFYLCPSSIGQGLTEQYFGPGTRLTVT.

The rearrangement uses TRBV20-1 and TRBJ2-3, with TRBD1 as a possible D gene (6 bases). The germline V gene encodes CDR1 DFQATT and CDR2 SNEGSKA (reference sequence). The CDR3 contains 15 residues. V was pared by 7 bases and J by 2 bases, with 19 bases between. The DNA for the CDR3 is TGCAGTGTCCCCTCATGGGGGCAGGTCACAGATACGCAGTATTTT. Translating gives CSVPSWGQVTDTQYF.

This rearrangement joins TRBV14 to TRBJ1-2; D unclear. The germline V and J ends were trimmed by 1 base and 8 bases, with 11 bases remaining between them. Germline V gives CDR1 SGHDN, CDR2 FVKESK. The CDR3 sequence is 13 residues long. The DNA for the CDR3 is TGTGCCAGCAGCCAAGCGGCAGCTAGGGGCTACACCTTC. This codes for CASSQAAARGYTF.

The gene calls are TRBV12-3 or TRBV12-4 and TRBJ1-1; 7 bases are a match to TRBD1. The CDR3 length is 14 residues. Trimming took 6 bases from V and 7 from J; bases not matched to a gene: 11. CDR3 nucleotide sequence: TGTGCCAGCAGAGAGACAGGGACATCCCTTGAAGCTTTCTTT. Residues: CASRETGTSLEAFF.

The CDR3: CSARGEGQPQHF. CDR3 in DNA: TGCAGTGCTAGAGGGGAAGGACAGCCCCAGCATTTT. The chain links TRBV20-1 to TRBJ1-5; D not resolved. The CDR3 length is 12 residues. V lost 1 base and J 7 bases, leaving 8 bases between the germline ends. CDR1 is DFQATT and CDR2 is SNEGSKA in the germline V gene (reference sequence).

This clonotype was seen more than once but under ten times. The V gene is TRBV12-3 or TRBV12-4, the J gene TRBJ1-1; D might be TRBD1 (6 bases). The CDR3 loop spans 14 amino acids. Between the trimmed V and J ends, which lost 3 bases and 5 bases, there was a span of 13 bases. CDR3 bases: TGTGCCAGCAGTTTTTTAAGGGGGGGGACTGAAGCTTTCTTT. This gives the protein CASSFLRGGTEAFF.

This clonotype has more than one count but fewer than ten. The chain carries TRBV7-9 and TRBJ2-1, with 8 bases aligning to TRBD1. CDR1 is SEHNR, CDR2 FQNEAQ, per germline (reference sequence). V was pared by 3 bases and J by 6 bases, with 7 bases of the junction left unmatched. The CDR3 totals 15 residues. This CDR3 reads CASSFSTGQGNEQFF. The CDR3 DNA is TGTGCCAGCAGCTTCTCGACCGGACAGGGCAATGAGCAGTTCTTC.

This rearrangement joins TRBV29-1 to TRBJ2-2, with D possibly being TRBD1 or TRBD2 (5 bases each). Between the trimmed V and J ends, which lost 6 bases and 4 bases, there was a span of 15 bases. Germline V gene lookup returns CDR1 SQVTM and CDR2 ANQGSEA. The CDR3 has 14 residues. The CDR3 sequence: CSVLPGRITGELFF. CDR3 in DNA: TGCAGCGTGCTCCCGGGACGGATCACCGGGGAGCTGTTTTTT.

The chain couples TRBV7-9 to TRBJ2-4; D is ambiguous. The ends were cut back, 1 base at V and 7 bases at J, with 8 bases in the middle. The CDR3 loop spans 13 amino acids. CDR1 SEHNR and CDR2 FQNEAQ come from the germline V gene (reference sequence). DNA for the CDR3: TGTGCCAGCAGCTTAGGCCCAGATAACATTCAGTACTTC. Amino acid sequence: CASSLGPDNIQYF.

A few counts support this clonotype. Written as DNA, the CDR3 is TGCAGTGCTAGTGGCGGGGGGCAGAATGAGCAGTTCTTC. Its translation: CSASGGGQNEQFF. The V gene is TRBV20-1, the J gene TRBJ2-1; TRBD2 agrees at 8 bases. Germline V gene sequence: CDR1 DFQATT, CDR2 SNEGSKA (reference sequence). This CDR3 region has 13 residues. V lost 3 bases, J lost 7 bases, and 5 bases stayed unmatched.

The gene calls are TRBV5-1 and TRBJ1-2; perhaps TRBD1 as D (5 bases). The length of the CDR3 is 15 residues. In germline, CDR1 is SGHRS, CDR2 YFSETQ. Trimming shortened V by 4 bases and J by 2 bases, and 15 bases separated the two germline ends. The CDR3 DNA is TGCGCCAGCAGCAAGACCCCGGCAGGGAACTATGGCTACACCTTC. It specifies CASSKTPAGNYGYTF.